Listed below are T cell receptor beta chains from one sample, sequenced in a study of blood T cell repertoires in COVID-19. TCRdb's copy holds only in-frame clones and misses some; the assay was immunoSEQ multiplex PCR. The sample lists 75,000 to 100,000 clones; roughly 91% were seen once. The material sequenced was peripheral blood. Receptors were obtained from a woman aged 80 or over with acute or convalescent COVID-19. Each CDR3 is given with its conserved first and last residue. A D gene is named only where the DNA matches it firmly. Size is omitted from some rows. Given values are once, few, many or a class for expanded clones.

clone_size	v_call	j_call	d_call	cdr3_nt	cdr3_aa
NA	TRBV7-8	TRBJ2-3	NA	TGTGCCAGCAGCGCCACTAGCTATGCAGATACGCAGTATTTT	CASSATSYADTQYF
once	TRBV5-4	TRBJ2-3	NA	TGTGCCAGCAGCTTGGTTTCTAGAGCAGATACGCAGTATTTT	CASSLVSRADTQYF
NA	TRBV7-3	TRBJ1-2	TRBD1	TGTGCCAGCAGCTTAAGGGGAGGGACAGGGGGGAACTATGGCTACACCTTC	CASSLRGGTGGNYGYTF
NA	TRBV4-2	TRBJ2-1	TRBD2	TGTGCCAGCAGCTCTTACTTGACTAGCGGGGGGGAGAATGAGCAGTTCTTC	CASSSYLTSGGENEQFF
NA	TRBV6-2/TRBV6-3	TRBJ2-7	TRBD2	TGTGCCAGCAGCAATAGCGGGGGCACCTACGAGCAGTACTTC	CASSNSGGTYEQYF
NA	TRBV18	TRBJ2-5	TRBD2	TGTGCCAGCTCACCCCGGGAGGAGGAGACCCAGTACTTC	CASSPREEETQYF
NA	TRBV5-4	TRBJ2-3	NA	TGTGCCAGCAGCCGTAAACAGGGCCGACACACAGATACGCAGTATTTT	CASSRKQGRHTDTQYF
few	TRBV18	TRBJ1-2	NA	TGTGCCAGCTCACCGGAGACTCAAAAGGTCCATGGCTACACCTTC	CASSPETQKVHGYTF
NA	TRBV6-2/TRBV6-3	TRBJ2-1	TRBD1	TGTGCCAGCAGTTACAAACGGGACAGGGTCGGCAATGAGCAGTTCTTC	CASSYKRDRVGNEQFF
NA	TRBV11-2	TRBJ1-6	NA	TGTGCCAGCAGCTTATTGGTCACAGGATCACCCCTCCACTTT	CASSLLVTGSPLHF
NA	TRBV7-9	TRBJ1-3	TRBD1	TGTGCCAGCAGCTTAACAGGGGGTGCAAACACCATATATTTT	CASSLTGGANTIYF
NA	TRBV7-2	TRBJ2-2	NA	TGTGCCAGCAGCTTAAGCCTGTTGAACACCGGGGAGCTGTTTTTT	CASSLSLLNTGELFF
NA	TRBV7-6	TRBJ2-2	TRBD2	TGTGCCAGCAGACTCGGGACTAGTGGGATCACCGGGGAGCTGTTTTTT	CASRLGTSGITGELFF
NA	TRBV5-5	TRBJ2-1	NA	TGTGCCAGCAGCTTGGGAAGGGGAACCTACAATGAGCAGTTCTTC	CASSLGRGTYNEQFF
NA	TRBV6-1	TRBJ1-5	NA	TGTGCCAGCAGTGAAAGTTGGAGGAATCAGCCCCAGCATTTT	CASSESWRNQPQHF
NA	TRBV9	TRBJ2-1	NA	TGTGCCAGCAGCGTAGGGCAACAAACCTCCAATGAGCAGTTCTTC	CASSVGQQTSNEQFF
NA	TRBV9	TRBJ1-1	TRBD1	TGTGCCAGCGGAGAGGGGGCCCCGAACACTGAAGCTTTCTTT	CASGEGAPNTEAFF
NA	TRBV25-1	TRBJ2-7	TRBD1	TGTGCCAGCAGCCCATCTCAACAGGGGCTCTACGAGCAGTACTTC	CASSPSQQGLYEQYF
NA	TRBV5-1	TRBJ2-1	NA	TGCGCCAGCCATTCCGGCGGGAAATACAATGAGCAGTTCTTC	CASHSGGKYNEQFF
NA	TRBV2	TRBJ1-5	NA	TGTGCCAGCAGTGAAACAGGGTTCAATCAGCCCCAGCATTTT	CASSETGFNQPQHF
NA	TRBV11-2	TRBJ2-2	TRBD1	TGTGCCAGCAGCGTCCGGGACAGGGGAAACACCGGGGAGCTGTTTTTT	CASSVRDRGNTGELFF
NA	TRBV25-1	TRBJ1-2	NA	TGTGCCAGCAGTGATATGGGGGGAAGGGAAGGCTACACCTTC	CASSDMGGREGYTF
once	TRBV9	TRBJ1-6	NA	TGTGCCAGCAGCGTAGAGCTATATAATTCACCCCTCCACTTT	CASSVELYNSPLHF
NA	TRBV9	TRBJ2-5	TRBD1	TGTGCCAGCAGCGTGCGAGGGGACAGGGCCGAGACCCAGTACTTC	CASSVRGDRAETQYF
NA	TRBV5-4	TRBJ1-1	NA	TGTGCCAGCAGCTCCCTAGGGGGAGTGAACACTGAAGCTTTCTTT	CASSSLGGVNTEAFF
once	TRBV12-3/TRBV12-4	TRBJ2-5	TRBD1	TGTGCCAGCAGTTTGGGACAGGGAGAGACCCAGTACTTC	CASSLGQGETQYF
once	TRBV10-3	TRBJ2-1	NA	TGTGCCATCAGTGGACAGTCCGTCTCCTACAATGAGCAGTTCTTC	CAISGQSVSYNEQFF
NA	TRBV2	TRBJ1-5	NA	TGTGCCAGCAGTCGGGACATCGGGAGCAATCAGCCCCAGCATTTT	CASSRDIGSNQPQHF
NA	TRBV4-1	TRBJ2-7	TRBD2	TGCGCCAGCAGCCAGCCTACTAGCGGGCGTGGTTACGAGCAGTACTTC	CASSQPTSGRGYEQYF
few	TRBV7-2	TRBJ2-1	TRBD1	TGTGCCAGCAGCACGAATCGGGACAGCTACAATGAGCAGTTCTTC	CASSTNRDSYNEQFF
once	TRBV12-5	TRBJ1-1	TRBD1	TGTGCTAGTGGTTTGGGGACAGGGGGGCCCACTGAAGCTTTCTTT	CASGLGTGGPTEAFF
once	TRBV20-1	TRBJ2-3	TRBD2	TGCAGTGCTAGTACGACTAGCGGCACAGATACGCAGTATTTT	CSASTTSGTDTQYF
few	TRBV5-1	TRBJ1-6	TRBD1	TGCGCCAGCAGCCCGACCTCCCTCGACAGGGGGCGCGATCTCCGGTCACCCCTCCACTTT	CASSPTSLDRGRDLRSPLHF
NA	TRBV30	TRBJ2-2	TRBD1	TGTGCCTGCTCCGGGACAGTCACCGGGGAGCTGTTTTTT	CACSGTVTGELFF
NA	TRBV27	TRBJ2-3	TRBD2	TGTGCCAGCAGTTTCCGGGAGGTCTGGGATACGCAGTATTTT	CASSFREVWDTQYF
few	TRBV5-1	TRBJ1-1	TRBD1	TGCGCCAGCAGCGTGATGGACAGGCTGAACACTGAAGCTTTCTTT	CASSVMDRLNTEAFF
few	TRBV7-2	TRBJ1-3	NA	TGTGCCAGCAGCTTAACAGGGTACTCTGGAAACACCATATATTTT	CASSLTGYSGNTIYF
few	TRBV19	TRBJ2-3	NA	TGTGCCAGTAGTCCCGGGGAGCTGCCCTTCACAGATACGCAGTATTTT	CASSPGELPFTDTQYF
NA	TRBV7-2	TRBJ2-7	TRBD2	TGTGCCAGCAGCTTTGGCGGGGGGACTTCCTGGATTGTCGAGCAGTACTTC	CASSFGGGTSWIVEQYF
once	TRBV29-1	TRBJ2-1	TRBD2	TGCAGCGTTGTTGGAGCGGGAATCGATGAGCAGTTCTTC	CSVVGAGIDEQFF
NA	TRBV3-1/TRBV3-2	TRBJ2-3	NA	TGTGCCAGCAGCCCCCCGGGCACAGATACGCAGTATTTT	CASSPPGTDTQYF
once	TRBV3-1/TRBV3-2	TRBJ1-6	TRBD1	TGTGCCAGCAGCCAAGCTATGGGACAGGGGAATTCACCCCTCCACTTT	CASSQAMGQGNSPLHF
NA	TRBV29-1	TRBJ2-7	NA	TGCAGCGTTGAGAACAGGGATTACGAGCAGTACTTC	CSVENRDYEQYF
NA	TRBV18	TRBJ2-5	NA	TGTGCCAGCTCACCACCTTCCGAGAGGGAGACCCAGTACTTC	CASSPPSERETQYF
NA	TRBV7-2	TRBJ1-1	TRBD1	TGTGCCAGCAGCTTGAGCACCGGACAGGGCACTGAAGCTTTCTTT	CASSLSTGQGTEAFF
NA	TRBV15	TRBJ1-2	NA	TGTGCCACCAGCAGAGATCTCGGCGGGCCCGTCGAGGGCTACACCTTC	CATSRDLGGPVEGYTF
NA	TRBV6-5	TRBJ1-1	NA	TGTGCCAGCAGTTACGGCAGGGTCCGACCTGAAGCTTTCTTT	CASSYGRVRPEAFF
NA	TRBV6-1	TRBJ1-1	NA	TGTGCCAGCAGTGAAGCAACGTCACATAACACTGAAGCTTTCTTT	CASSEATSHNTEAFF
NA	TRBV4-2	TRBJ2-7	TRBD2	TGTGCCAGCAGCCAACCTAGCGGGGCCAATGAGCAGTACTTC	CASSQPSGANEQYF